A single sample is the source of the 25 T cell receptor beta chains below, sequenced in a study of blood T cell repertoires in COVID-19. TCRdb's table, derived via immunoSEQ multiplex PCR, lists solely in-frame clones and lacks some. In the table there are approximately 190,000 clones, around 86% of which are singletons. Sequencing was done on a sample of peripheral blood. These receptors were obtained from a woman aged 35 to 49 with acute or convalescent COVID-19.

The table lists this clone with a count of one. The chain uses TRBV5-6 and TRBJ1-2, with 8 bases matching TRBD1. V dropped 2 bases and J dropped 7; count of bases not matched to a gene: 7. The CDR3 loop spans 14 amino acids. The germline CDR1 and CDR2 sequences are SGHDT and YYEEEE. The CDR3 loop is CASSLRTGNGGYTF. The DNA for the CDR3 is TGTGCCAGCAGCTTACGGACAGGGAACGGTGGCTACACCTTC.

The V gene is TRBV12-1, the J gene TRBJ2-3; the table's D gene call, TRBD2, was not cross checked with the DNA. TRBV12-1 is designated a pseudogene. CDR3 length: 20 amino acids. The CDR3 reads CASSFSGPGGVLPSTDTQYF. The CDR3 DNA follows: TGTGCCAGCAGCTTTTCCGGCCCGGGAGGTGTTTTGCCCTCCACAGATACGCAGTATTTT.

The CDR3 loop reads CAWREQNNYGYTF. Written as DNA, the CDR3 is TGTGCCTGGAGGGAACAGAACAACTATGGCTACACCTTC. The chain has TRBV30 and TRBJ1-2; no firm D call. Trimming removed 3 bases at V and 2 bases at J, with 10 bases between. Germline V gene sequence: CDR1 GTSNPN, CDR2 SVGIG (reference sequence). The CDR3 has 13 amino acids.

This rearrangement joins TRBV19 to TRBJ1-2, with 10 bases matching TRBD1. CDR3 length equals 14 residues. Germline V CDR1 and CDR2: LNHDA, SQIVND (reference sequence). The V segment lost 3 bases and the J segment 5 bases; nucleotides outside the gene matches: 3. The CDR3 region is CASSMDRGMYGYTF. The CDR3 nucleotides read TGTGCCAGTAGTATGGACAGGGGGATGTATGGCTACACCTTC.

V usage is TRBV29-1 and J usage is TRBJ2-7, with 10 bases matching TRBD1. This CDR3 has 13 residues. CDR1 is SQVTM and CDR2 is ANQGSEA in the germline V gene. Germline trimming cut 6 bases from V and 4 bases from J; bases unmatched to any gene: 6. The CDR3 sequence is CSVRGQGIYEQYF. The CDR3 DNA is TGCAGCGTCAGGGGACAGGGGATTTACGAGCAGTACTTC.

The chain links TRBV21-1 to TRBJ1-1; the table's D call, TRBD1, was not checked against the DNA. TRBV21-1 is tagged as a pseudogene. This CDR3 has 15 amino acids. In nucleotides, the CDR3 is TGTGCCAGCAGCAAGGCCCGACAGGGGGACACTGAAGCTTTCTTT. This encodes CASSKARQGDTEAFF.

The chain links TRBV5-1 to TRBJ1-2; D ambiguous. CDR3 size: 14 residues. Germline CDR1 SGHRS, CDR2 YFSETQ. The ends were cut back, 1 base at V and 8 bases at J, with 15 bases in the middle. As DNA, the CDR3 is TGCGCCAGCAGCTTGAGCGGGGAGGCAGAAGGCTACACCTTC. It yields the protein CASSLSGEAEGYTF.

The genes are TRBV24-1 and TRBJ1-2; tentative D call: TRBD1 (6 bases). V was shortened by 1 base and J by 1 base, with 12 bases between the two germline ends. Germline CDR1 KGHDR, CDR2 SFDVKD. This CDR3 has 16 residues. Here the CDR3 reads CATSDFRPGDNYGYTF. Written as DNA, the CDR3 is TGTGCCACCAGTGATTTTAGGCCAGGGGATAACTATGGCTACACCTTC.

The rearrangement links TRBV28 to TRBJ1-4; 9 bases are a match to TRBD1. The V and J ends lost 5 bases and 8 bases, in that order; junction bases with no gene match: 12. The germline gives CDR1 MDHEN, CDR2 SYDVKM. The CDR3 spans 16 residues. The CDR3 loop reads CASSLGGGQGQEKLFF. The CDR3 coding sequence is TGTGCCAGCAGTCTAGGGGGGGGACAGGGCCAGGAAAAACTGTTTTTT.

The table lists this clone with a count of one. The CDR3, as DNA: TGTGCCAGCAGACGCAGGGGGCTATCTGGGGCCAACGTCCTGACTTTC. Translated, it gives CASRRRGLSGANVLTF. The rearrangement joins TRBV11-2 to TRBJ2-6; 8 bases are a match to TRBD1. Germline lookup yields CDR1 SGHAT and CDR2 FQNNGV. Trimming at V came to 6 bases and at J to 1 base, leaving 5 bases not matched to a gene. The CDR3 is 16 residues long.

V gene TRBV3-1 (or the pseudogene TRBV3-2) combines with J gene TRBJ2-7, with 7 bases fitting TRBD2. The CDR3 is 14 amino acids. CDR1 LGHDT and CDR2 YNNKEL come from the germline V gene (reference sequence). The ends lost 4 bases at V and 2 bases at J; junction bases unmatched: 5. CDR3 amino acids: CASSPSGVPYEQYF. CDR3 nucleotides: TGTGCCAGCAGCCCGAGCGGGGTCCCCTACGAGCAGTACTTC.

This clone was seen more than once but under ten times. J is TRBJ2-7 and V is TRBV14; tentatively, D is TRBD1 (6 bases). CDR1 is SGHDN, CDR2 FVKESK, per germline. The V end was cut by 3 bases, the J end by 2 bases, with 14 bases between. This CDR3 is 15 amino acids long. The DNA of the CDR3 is TGTGCCAGCAGCCACAAAGCCGGGACAACCTACGAGCAGTACTTC. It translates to CASSHKAGTTYEQYF.

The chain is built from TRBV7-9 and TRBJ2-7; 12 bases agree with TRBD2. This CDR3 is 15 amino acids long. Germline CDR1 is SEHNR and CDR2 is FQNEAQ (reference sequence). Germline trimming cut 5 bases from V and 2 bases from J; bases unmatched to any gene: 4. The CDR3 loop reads CASSRTSGTTYEQYF. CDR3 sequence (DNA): TGTGCCAGCAGCCGGACTAGCGGGACCACCTACGAGCAGTACTTC.

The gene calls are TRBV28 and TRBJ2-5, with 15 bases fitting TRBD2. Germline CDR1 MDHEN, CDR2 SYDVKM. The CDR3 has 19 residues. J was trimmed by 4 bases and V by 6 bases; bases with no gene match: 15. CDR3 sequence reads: CASRRPGLAGGLSGETQYF. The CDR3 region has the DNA TGTGCCAGCAGACGCCCGGGACTAGCGGGGGGCCTGTCGGGAGAGACCCAGTACTTC. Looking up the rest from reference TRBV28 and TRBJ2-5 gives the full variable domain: DVKVTQSSRYLVKRTGEKVFLECVQDMDHENMFWYRQDPGLGLRLIYFSYDVKMKEKGDIPEGYSVSREKKERFSLILESASTNQTSMYLCASRRPGLAGGLSGETQYFGPGTRLLVL.

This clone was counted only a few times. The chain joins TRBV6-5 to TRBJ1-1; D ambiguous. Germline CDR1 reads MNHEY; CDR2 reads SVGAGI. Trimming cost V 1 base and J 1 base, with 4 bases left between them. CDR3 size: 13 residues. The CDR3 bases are TGTGCCAGCAGTTACTTCGGGAACACTGAAGCTTTCTTT. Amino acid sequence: CASSYFGNTEAFF.

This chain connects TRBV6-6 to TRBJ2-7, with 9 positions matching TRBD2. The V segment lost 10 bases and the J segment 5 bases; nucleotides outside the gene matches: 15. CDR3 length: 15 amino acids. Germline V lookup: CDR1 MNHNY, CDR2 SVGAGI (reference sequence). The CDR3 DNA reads TGTGCCACCGAGGGGGTGCGGGGGGGCTTTGACGAGCAGTACTTC. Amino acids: CATEGVRGGFDEQYF.

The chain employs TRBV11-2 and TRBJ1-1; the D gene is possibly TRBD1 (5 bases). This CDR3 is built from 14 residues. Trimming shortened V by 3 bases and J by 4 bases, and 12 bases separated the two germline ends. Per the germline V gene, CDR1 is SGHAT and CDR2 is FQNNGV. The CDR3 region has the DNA TGTGCCAGCAGCTTTGGGGGGTACGGCACTGAAGCTTTCTTT. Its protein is CASSFGGYGTEAFF. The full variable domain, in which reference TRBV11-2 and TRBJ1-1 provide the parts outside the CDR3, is EAGVAQSPRYKIIEKRQSVAFWCNPISGHATLYWYQQILGQGPKLLIQFQNNGVVDDSQLPKDRFSAERLKGVDSTLKIQPAKLEDSAVYLCASSFGGYGTEAFFGQGTRLTVV.

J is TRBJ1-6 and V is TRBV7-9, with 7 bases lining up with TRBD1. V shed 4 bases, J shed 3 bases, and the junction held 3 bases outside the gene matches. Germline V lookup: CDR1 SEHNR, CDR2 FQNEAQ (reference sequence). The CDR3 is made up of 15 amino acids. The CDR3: CASSWDSHYNSPLHF. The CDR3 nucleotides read TGTGCCAGCAGCTGGGACAGTCACTATAATTCACCCCTCCACTTT.

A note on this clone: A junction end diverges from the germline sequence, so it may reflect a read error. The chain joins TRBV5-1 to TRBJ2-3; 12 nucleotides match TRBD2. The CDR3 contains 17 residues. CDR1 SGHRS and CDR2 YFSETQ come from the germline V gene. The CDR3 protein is CASTRTSGKNFTYTQYF. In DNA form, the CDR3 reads TGCGCCAGCACCCGGACTAGCGGGAAAAATTTCACATATACGCAGTATTTT.

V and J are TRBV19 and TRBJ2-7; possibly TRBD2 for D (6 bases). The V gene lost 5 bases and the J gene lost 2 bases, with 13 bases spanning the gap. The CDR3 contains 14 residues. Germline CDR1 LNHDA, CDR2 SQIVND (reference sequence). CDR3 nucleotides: TGTGCCAGTAGTGGTCTATGGGGGGCCTACGAGCAGTACTTC. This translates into CASSGLWGAYEQYF.

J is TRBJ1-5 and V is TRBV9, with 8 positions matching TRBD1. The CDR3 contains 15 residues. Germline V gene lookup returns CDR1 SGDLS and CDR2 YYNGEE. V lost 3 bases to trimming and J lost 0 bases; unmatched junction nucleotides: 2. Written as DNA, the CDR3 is TGTGCCAGCAGCGGGACAGGGAATAGCAATCAGCCCCAGCATTTT. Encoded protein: CASSGTGNSNQPQHF.

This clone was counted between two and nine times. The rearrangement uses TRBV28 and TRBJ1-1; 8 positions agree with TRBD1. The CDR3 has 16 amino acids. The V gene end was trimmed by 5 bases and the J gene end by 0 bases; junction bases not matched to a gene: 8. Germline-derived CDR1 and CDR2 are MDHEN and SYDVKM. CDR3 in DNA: TGTGCCAGCAGTCCCGGCAGGGGGCGGGTGAACACTGAAGCTTTCTTT. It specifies CASSPGRGRVNTEAFF.

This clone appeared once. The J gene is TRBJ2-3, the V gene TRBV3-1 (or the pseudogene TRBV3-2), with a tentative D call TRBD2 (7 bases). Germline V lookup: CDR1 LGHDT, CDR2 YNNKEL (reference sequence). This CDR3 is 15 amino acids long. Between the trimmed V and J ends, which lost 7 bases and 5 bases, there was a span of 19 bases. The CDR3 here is CASNPHGGRGDTQYF. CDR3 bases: TGTGCCAGCAACCCCCACGGGGGGCGGGGAGATACGCAGTATTTT.

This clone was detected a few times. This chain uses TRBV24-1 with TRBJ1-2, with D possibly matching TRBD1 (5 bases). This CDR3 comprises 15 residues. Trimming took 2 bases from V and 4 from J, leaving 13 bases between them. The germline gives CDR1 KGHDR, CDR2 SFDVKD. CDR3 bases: TGTGCCACCAGTGATTCCTTGGGGGGGACCTATGGCTACACCTTC. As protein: CATSDSLGGTYGYTF.

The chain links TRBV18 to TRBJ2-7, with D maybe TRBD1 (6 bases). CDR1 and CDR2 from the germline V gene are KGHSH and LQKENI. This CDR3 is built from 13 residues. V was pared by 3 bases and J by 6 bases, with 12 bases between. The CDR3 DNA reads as TGTGCCAGCTCACCTCCAACAGGGAGCGAGCAGTACTTC. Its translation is CASSPPTGSEQYF.